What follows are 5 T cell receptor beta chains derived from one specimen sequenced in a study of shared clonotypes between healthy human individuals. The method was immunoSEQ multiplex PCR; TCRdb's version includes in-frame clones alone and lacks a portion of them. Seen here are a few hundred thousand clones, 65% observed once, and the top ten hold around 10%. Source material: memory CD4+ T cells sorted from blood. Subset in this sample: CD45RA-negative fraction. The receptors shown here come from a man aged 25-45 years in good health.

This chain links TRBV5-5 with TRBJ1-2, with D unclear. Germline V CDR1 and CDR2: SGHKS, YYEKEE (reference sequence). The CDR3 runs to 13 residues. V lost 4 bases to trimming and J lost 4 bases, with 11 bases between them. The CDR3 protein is CASSLYGVYGYTF. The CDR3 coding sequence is TGTGCCAGCAGCCTGTATGGGGTCTATGGCTACACCTTC.

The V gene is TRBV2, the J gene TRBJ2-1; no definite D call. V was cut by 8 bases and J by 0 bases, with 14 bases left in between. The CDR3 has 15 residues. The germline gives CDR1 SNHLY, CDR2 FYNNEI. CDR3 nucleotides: TGTGCCAGCCGCCAGAGGTTGACCTCCTACAATGAGCAGTTCTTC. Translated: CASRQRLTSYNEQFF.

The DNA of the CDR3 is TGTGCCAGCAGCCGTAGCGGGAGCACAGATACGCAGTATTTT. The encoded protein is CASSRSGSTDTQYF. The V call is TRBV7-2, the J call TRBJ2-3; 7 bases map to TRBD2. This CDR3 has 14 residues. V trimming: 5 bases; J trimming: 0 bases; junction bases outside the gene matches: 2. CDR1 and CDR2 from the germline V gene are SGHTA and FQGNSA. The variable domain in full, with the rest retrieved from reference TRBV7-2 and TRBJ2-3, is GAGVSQSPSNKVTEKGKDVELRCDPISGHTALYWYRQSLGQGLEFLIYFQGNSAPDKSGLPSDRFSAERTGGSVSTLTIQRTQQEDSAVYLCASSRSGSTDTQYFGPGTRLTVL.

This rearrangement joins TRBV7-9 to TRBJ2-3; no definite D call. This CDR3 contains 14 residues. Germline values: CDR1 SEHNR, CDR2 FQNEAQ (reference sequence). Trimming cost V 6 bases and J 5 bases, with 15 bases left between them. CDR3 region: CASRRVGAGDTQYF. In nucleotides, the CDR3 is TGTGCCAGCAGACGGGTCGGCGCTGGAGATACGCAGTATTTT.

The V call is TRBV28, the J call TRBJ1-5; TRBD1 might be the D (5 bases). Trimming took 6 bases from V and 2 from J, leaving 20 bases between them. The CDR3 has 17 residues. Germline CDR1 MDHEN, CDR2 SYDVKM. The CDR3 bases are TGTGCCAGCAGCATAGTGAATCAGGGATTCGGCAATCAGCCCCAGCATTTT. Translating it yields CASSIVNQGFGNQPQHF.